This record looks at one T cell receptor beta chain sequence and its context. MiXCR, applied by TCRdb to the 5' RACE reads, yields one record per CDR3 protein. The sample includes tens of thousands of distinct CDR3 sequences, over 12% seen only once; the top ten take approximately 40%. This specimen comes from a study of T-cell memory formation after mild COVID-19. Deletions cut 6 bases from V and 0 bases from J, with 9 bases between. Looked up from germline, CDR1 is MNHEY and CDR2 is SVGEGT. This CDR3 spans 13 amino acids. Source material: PBMCs or a T cell subset sorted from them (not recorded which). The V gene is TRBV6-2 or TRBV6-3, the J gene TRBJ2-7; either TRBD1 or TRBD2 may fit D (5 bases each). The sequence came from a young man who had mild COVID-19 (a few samples of this study predate the infection). Cell type and time point are not known. The CDR3 sequence is CASSTGASYEQYF. CDR3 DNA sequence: TGTGCCAGCAGCACCGGGGCCTCCTACGAGCAGTACTTC.